This T cell receptor beta chain was identified in a study of regulatory T cells in long-lasting Graves disease. Findings of the study overall: Thyroid tissue went unstudied; only peripheral blood was examined. The sample size was small, and this may have reduced accuracy. Reduced TCR diversity was observed in persistent Graves' patients versus newly diagnosed patients.

Trimming cost V 5 bases and J 9 bases; bases outside gene matches: 10. CDR3 length: 15 amino acids. Stated time point: persistent/refractory GD, antithyroid drugs over 5 years with positive TRAb. Researchers made the TCR library from RNA that was extracted from PBMCs. Arm-PCR of CDR3 regions and iRepertoire HTBI primers were used to build TCR beta libraries. Via MiXCR, TCRdb re-called the multiplex PCR reads, giving one row per CDR3 protein. The table lists hundreds of thousands of distinct CDR3 sequences, around 30% of them singletons. On this clonotype: Its cognate antigen is unknown.

This TCR came from a female donor with Graves disease. The specimen was peripheral blood mononuclear cells (PBMCs), collected when the disease was refractory, from a patient treated with antithyroid drugs. The rearrangement joins TRBV12-3 or TRBV12-4 to TRBJ1-6, with 7 bases aligning to TRBD1. The chain's CDR3 is CASSPKTGVSSPLHF. The CDR3, as DNA: TGTGCCAGCAGTCCCAAAACAGGGGTGAGTTCACCCCTCCACTTT.